The 3 T cell receptor beta chains presented below share a single source sample, sequenced in a study of ipilimumab plus nivolumab after autologous stem cell transplantation. Assay used: immunoSEQ multiplex PCR; TCRdb lists only in-frame clones, some missing. Of 15,000 to 20,000 clones in the sample, around four fifths are singletons; the top ten hold approximately 20%. The starting material was PBMCs, obtained in a trial of ipilimumab plus nivolumab as post-transplant consolidation. The receptor source for this set is a male donor with diffuse large B-cell lymphoma.

In this sample, this clone turned up once. The chain links TRBV19 to TRBJ1-6, with D perhaps TRBD1 (5 bases). With 5 bases removed from V and 4 bases from J, the gap between germline ends came to 9 bases. The germline gives CDR1 LNHDA, CDR2 SQIVND (reference sequence). The CDR3 spans 14 residues. The CDR3 bases are TGTGCCAGTAGTGTCAGGGTTTATAATTCACCCCTCCACTTT. Residues: CASSVRVYNSPLHF.

This chain's CDR3 is CASSRAGSGSHEQYF. The CDR3 DNA reads TGTGCCAGCAGTAGGGCAGGGTCGGGGAGCCACGAGCAGTACTTC. V is TRBV6-6 and J is TRBJ2-7; D possibly matches TRBD1 or TRBD2 (5 bases each). The CDR3 loop spans 15 amino acids. CDR1 is MNHNY and CDR2 is SVGAGI in the germline V gene (reference sequence). V was cut by 5 bases and J by 5 bases, with 19 bases left in between.

By share of the sample, this clone is medium-sized. The chain combines TRBV28 with TRBJ1-1; D unclear. Germline V gives CDR1 MDHEN, CDR2 SYDVKM. V was clipped by 5 bases and J by 8 bases, with 15 bases between them. This CDR3 contains 13 residues. Here the CDR3 reads CASSPMTAGEAFF. CDR3 nucleotides: TGTGCCAGCAGTCCAATGACCGCAGGAGAAGCTTTCTTT.